This passage covers 21 T cell receptor beta chains from one sample sequenced in a study of shared clonotypes between healthy human individuals. The assay was immunoSEQ multiplex PCR, and TCRdb's table has in-frame clones only and misses some. The data show about 2.1 million clones, with 90% to 95% seen just once and under 2% held by the top ten. CD45RO-negative, CCR7-positively selected cells formed the naive CD8 fraction, excluding terminally differentiated effector memory CD45RA+ cells. Sequenced sample: naive CD8+ T cells from PBMCs. The receptor source for this set is a man younger than 35 in good health. Some clones in this sample may be carry-over from other donors' samples.

Comment on this clone: Other DNA sequences from this sample encode an identical CDR3 as well. V gene TRBV5-1 combines with J gene TRBJ2-3; 11 bases are a match to TRBD2. The germline V gene has CDR1 SGHRS and CDR2 YFSETQ. The CDR3 is 16 amino acids. The junction had 5 bases not matched to a gene; V was cut back by 5 bases and J by 0 bases. As DNA, the CDR3 is TGCGCCAGCAGTCCGAGACTAGCGGGAAGCACAGATACGCAGTATTTT. This encodes CASSPRLAGSTDTQYF.

The gene calls are TRBV9 and TRBJ2-4; D might be TRBD1 (7 bases). Trimming pared 2 bases from V and 8 bases from J, leaving 11 bases between. Germline V CDR1 and CDR2: SGDLS, YYNGEE. The CDR3 sequence is 13 residues long. The DNA for the CDR3 is TGTGCCAGCAGCGTCGACAGGGAGGACATTCAGTACTTC. This codes for CASSVDREDIQYF.

V and J are TRBV2 and TRBJ2-7, with 11 positions matching TRBD2. Looked up from germline, CDR1 is SNHLY and CDR2 is FYNNEI. This CDR3 has 15 residues. V was pared by 0 bases and J by 2 bases, with 0 bases of the junction left unmatched. Written as DNA, the CDR3 is TGTGCCAGCAGTGAAGCTAGCGGGAGGGCCTACGAGCAGTACTTC. It yields the protein CASSEASGRAYEQYF.

This clone was seen a single time. This chain joins TRBV10-1 and TRBJ2-2, with D possibly being TRBD1 (6 bases). The CDR3 consists of 14 residues. The ends were cut back, 6 bases at V and 7 bases at J, with 15 bases in the middle. Germline CDR1 WNHNN, CDR2 SYGVQD (reference sequence). The CDR3 is CASSRDTNNGELFF. DNA of the CDR3: TGCGCCAGCAGCCGGGACACCAATAACGGGGAGCTGTTTTTT.

Notes on this clone: Different DNA sequences within this sample yield the same CDR3. The chain has TRBV27 and TRBJ1-2, with 9 nucleotides matching TRBD1. This CDR3 region has 14 residues. J was trimmed by 4 bases and V by 0 bases; bases with no gene match: 0. Germline loops: CDR1 MNHEY, CDR2 SMNVEV (reference sequence). CDR3 sequence reads: CASSLSDRGYGYTF. The CDR3 DNA sequence: TGTGCCAGCAGTTTATCGGACAGGGGCTATGGCTACACCTTC.

The chain links TRBV5-6 to TRBJ2-7; D possibly corresponds to TRBD2 (5 bases). Germline lookup yields CDR1 SGHDT and CDR2 YYEEEE. Trimming pared 0 bases from V and 6 bases from J, leaving 7 bases between. This CDR3 has 12 residues. The DNA for the CDR3 is TGTGCCAGCAGCTTGGTTGGGAGCGAGCAGTACTTC. This encodes CASSLVGSEQYF.

The chain employs TRBV4-1 and TRBJ2-7, with 8 bases matching TRBD1. Germline assignment: CDR1 MGHRA and CDR2 YSYEKL. The CDR3 sequence is 15 residues long. V lost 3 bases and J lost 0; bases outside the gene matches: 4. The CDR3 coding sequence is TGCGCCAGCAGCCACGGGACAGGACTCTCCTACGAGCAGTACTTC. Its protein product is CASSHGTGLSYEQYF.

In this sample, this clone turned up once. CDR3 nucleotides: TGCGCCAGCAGCTTTCTAGCGGAATCTGGGGCCAACGTCCTGACTTTC. It codes for CASSFLAESGANVLTF. The rearrangement links TRBV5-1 to TRBJ2-6; 7 bases fit TRBD2. The CDR3 extends over 16 amino acids. V was pared by 2 bases and J by 1 base, with 3 bases of the junction left unmatched. Germline CDR1 SGHRS, CDR2 YFSETQ. The full variable domain, rest sourced from reference TRBV5-1 and TRBJ2-6, is KAGVTQTPRYLIKTRGQQVTLSCSPISGHRSVSWYQQTPGQGLQFLFEYFSETQRNKGNFPGRFSGRQFSNSRSEMNVSTLELGDSALYLCASSFLAESGANVLTFGAGSRLTVL.

The chain carries TRBV18 and TRBJ2-7; 10 bases are shared with TRBD1. Germline CDR1 and CDR2: KGHSH and LQKENI. Unmatched junction bases numbered 3, after V lost 4 bases and J lost 3 bases. CDR3 length equals 14 residues. CDR3: CASSRTGGGYEQYF. The CDR3 nucleotides are TGTGCCAGCTCACGGACAGGGGGAGGCTACGAGCAGTACTTC.

The chain couples TRBV7-2 to TRBJ1-1; D may be TRBD1 (6 bases). CDR1 SGHTA and CDR2 FQGNSA come from the germline V gene. The length of the CDR3 is 13 residues. Trimming cost V 8 bases and J 9 bases, with 19 bases left between them. CDR3 DNA: TGTGCCAGCGCCTTCAAACTACGGGACAAAGCTTTCTTT. Amino acid sequence: CASAFKLRDKAFF.

This clone was observed once. The CDR3 nucleotides read TGTGCCAGCAGCTTAGGCGGACAGGGGAAGGTTAGCAATCAGCCCCAGCATTTT. Translated, it gives CASSLGGQGKVSNQPQHF. The chain links TRBV7-9 to TRBJ1-5, with TRBD1 matching over 9 bases. Germline assignment: CDR1 SEHNR and CDR2 FQNEAQ (reference sequence). This CDR3 region has 18 residues. V shed 1 base and J 0 bases; nucleotides not matched to a gene: 7.

The V and J genes are TRBV6-5 and TRBJ1-4, with a possible D match to TRBD1 (5 bases). The CDR3 is made up of 13 amino acids. Germline V CDR1 and CDR2: MNHEY, SVGAGI. Trimming left V 5 bases short and J 4 bases short, with 8 bases between. DNA for the CDR3: TGTGCCAGCAGTCAGGGTTATAATGAAAAACTGTTTTTT. Its translation: CASSQGYNEKLFF.

The chain employs TRBV27 and TRBJ2-1; TRBD1 matches at 11 bases. The CDR3 consists of 14 residues. V was clipped by 4 bases and J by 6 bases; unmatched bases: 2. Looked up from germline, CDR1 is MNHEY and CDR2 is SMNVEV (reference sequence). The CDR3 sequence: CASSWTGGINEQFF. In DNA form, the CDR3 reads TGTGCCAGCAGTTGGACAGGGGGCATCAATGAGCAGTTCTTC.

The DNA of the CDR3 is TGCGCCAGCAGTGAGTCAGCAGGGGCTTCCAATGGCTACACCTTC. Encoded protein: CASSESAGASNGYTF. This chain uses TRBV10-2 with TRBJ1-2; maybe TRBD1 (6 bases). The germline V gene has CDR1 WSHSY and CDR2 SAAADI. This CDR3 has 15 residues. Trimming took off 0 bases at V and 6 bases at J, with 14 bases between the two ends.

This chain uses TRBV30 with TRBJ2-7; tentative D call: TRBD1 (6 bases). The CDR3 loop spans 15 amino acids. The ends were cut back, 4 bases at V and 1 base at J, with 17 bases in the middle. Per the germline V gene, CDR1 is GTSNPN and CDR2 is SVGIG (reference sequence). The CDR3 region has the DNA TGTGCCTGGATTGGTGGGAGAGGGGGTTCCTACGAGCAGTACTTC. Translation gives CAWIGGRGGSYEQYF.

The rearrangement joins TRBV19 to TRBJ2-3; 7 bases map to TRBD2. The CDR3 is 14 residues long. The germline gives CDR1 LNHDA, CDR2 SQIVND (reference sequence). J was trimmed by 5 bases and V by 11 bases; bases with no gene match: 13. For the CDR3, the DNA is TGTGCCTCCAAGGGGAGGGGAGGGATAGATACGCAGTATTTT. Residues: CASKGRGGIDTQYF. Full variable domain (outside the CDR3, taken from reference TRBV19 and TRBJ2-3): DGGITQSPKYLFRKEGQNVTLSCEQNLNHDAMYWYRQDPGQGLRLIYYSQIVNDFQKGDIAEGYSVSREKKESFPLTVTSAQKNPTAFYLCASKGRGGIDTQYFGPGTRLTVL.

The chain uses TRBV27 and TRBJ2-1, with D tentatively TRBD2 (6 bases). Trimming removed 2 bases at V and 4 bases at J, with 15 bases between. Germline CDR1 is MNHEY and CDR2 is SMNVEV (reference sequence). This CDR3 is built from 16 residues. The CDR3: CASSLSIREKYNEQFF. CDR3 in DNA: TGTGCCAGCAGTTTAAGTATCCGGGAGAAATACAATGAGCAGTTCTTC.

In the case of this clone: This sample includes further DNA sequences coding for the same CDR3. The chain employs TRBV7-8 and TRBJ2-7; TRBD2 matches 11 bases. Germline CDR1 is SGHVS and CDR2 is FQNEAQ. The length of the CDR3 is 15 residues. With V trimmed by 5 bases and J by 3 bases, 6 bases remained unmatched. In DNA, the CDR3 is TGTGCCAGCAGCCCCTACACTAGCGGGAGCTACGAGCAGTACTTC. It encodes CASSPYTSGSYEQYF.

This clone was counted between two and nine times. V usage is TRBV9 and J usage is TRBJ1-3, with no clear D. Trimming took off 2 bases at V and 1 base at J, with 10 bases between the two ends. The germline gives CDR1 SGDLS, CDR2 YYNGEE. This CDR3 has 15 amino acids. The CDR3 reads CASSVEEGSGNTIYF. The CDR3 bases are TGTGCCAGCAGCGTTGAGGAGGGATCTGGAAACACCATATATTTT.

The rearrangement links TRBV7-8 to TRBJ1-4; D remains ambiguous. Trimming took off 5 bases at V and 3 bases at J, with 13 bases between the two ends. The CDR3 totals 15 residues. The germline gives CDR1 SGHVS, CDR2 FQNEAQ. As DNA, the CDR3 is TGTGCCAGCAGCATATCAGTGGGAGCTAATGAAAAACTGTTTTTT. This gives the protein CASSISVGANEKLFF.

The rearrangement links TRBV4-1 to TRBJ2-3; D ambiguous. Trimming left V 4 bases short and J 6 bases short, with 14 bases between. Germline-derived CDR1 and CDR2 are MGHRA and YSYEKL. The CDR3 is 14 amino acids. In DNA form, the CDR3 reads TGCGCCAGCAGCCTTCTCTCGAGCGACGATACGCAGTATTTT. Amino acids: CASSLLSSDDTQYF.